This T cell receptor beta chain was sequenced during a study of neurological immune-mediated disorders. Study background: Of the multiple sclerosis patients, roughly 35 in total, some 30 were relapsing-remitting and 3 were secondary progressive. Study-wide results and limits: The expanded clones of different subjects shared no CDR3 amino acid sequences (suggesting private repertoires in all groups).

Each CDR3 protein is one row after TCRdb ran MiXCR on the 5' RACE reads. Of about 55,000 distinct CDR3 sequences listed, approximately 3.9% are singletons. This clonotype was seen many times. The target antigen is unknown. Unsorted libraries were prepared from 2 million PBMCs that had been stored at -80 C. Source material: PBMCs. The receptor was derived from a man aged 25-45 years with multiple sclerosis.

The CDR3: CASSRPGTTYTDTQYF. CDR3 sequence (DNA): TGTGCCAGCAGCCGCCCCGGGACTACCTACACAGATACGCAGTATTTT. The chain joins TRBV14 to TRBJ2-3, with 7 bases identical to TRBD2. After removal of 4 bases from V and 2 bases from J, the junction contained 9 bases not matched to a gene. The CDR3 is made up of 16 amino acids. CDR1 is SGHDN, CDR2 FVKESK, per germline.